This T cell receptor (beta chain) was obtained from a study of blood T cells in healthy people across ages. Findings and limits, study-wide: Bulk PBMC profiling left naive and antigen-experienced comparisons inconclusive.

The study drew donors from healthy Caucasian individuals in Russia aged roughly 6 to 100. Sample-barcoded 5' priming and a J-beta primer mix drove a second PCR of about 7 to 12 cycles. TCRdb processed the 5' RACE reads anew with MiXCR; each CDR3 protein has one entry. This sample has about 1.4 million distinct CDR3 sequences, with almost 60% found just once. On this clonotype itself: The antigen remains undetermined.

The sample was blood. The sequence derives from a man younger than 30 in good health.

Here the CDR3 DNA reads TGTGCCAGCAGTCAACTAGCGGAGGGCTACAATGAGCAGTTCTTC. Translated, it gives CASSQLAEGYNEQFF. The chain links TRBV6-2 or TRBV6-3 to TRBJ2-1, with 8 bases that match TRBD2. Germline-derived CDR1 and CDR2 are MNHEY and SVGEGT. This CDR3 contains 15 residues. Germline trimming cut 5 bases from V and 3 bases from J; bases unmatched to any gene: 6.